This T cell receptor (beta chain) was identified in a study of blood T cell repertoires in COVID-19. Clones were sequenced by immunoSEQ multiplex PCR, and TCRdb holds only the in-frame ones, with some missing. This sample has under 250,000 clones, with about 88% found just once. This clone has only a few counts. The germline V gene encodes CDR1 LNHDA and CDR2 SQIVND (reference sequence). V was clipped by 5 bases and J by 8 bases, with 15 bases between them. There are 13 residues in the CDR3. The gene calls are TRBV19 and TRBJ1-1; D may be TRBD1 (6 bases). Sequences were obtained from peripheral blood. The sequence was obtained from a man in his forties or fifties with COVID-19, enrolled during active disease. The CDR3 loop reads CASSFGQLDEAFF. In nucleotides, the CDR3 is TGTGCCAGTAGTTTTGGACAGTTGGACGAAGCTTTCTTT.